This paragraph reports one TCR beta chain. A far larger clone is just one base off, so this is likely a read error. Germline loops: CDR1 SGHTA, CDR2 FQGNSA. There are 13 residues in the CDR3. These data originate in a study of identical twins. A universal primer binding site was introduced by template switching. The final cDNA contained unique molecular identifiers. A single record per CDR3 protein comes from TCRdb applying MiXCR to the 5' RACE reads. Here the sample spans a few hundred thousand distinct CDR3 sequences, about 8% being singletons. The same data also went into a second study, on yellow fever vaccine responses in identical twins.

V usage is TRBV7-2 and J usage is TRBJ2-1; possibly TRBD1 for D (6 bases). The sequence derives from a young woman in good health. Material for sequencing was CD8+ T cells sorted from blood. The CDR3 loop is CASGLGGYNEQFF. The CDR3 DNA follows: TGTGCCAGCGGCTTAGGGGGTTACAATGAGCAGTTCTTC.